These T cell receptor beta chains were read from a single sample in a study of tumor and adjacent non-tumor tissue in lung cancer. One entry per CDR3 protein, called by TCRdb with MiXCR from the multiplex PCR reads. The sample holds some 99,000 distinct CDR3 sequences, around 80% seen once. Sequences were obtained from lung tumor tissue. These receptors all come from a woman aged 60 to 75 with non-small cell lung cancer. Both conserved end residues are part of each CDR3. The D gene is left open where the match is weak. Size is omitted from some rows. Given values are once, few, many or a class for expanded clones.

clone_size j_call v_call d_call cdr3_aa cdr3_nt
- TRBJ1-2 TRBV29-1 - CSGRGGMNGYTF TGCAGCGGTAGAGGGGGTATGAACGGCTACACCTTC
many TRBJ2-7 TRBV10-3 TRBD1 CAIRDRDYEQYF TGTGCCATCAGGGACAGGGACTACGAGCAGTACTTC
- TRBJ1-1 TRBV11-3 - CVSSLDSGRGTEAYF TGTGTCAGCAGCTTAGATTCTGGGAGAGGCACTGAAGCTTACTTT
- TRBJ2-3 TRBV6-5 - CASTDRAGTDTQYF TGTGCCAGCACTGACAGAGCTGGCACAGATACGCAGTATTTT
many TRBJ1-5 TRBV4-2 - CASSDGGRNQPQHF TGTGCCAGCAGCGATGGGGGAAGGAATCAGCCCCAGCATTTT
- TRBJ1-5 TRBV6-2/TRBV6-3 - CASSLRSSSQPQQF TGTGCCAGCAGCCTCAGATCTAGCAGTCAGCCCCAGCAATTT
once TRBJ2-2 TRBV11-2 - CASSLVPGMNTGELFF TGTGCCAGCAGCTTAGTTCCAGGCATGAACACCGGGGAACTGTTTTTT
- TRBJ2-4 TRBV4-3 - CASGQDAGTDNQYF TGCGCCAGCGGCCAAGATGCGGGGACGGACAATCAGTACTTC
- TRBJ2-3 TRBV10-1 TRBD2 CASSDSSSGRSGNTQYF TGCGCCAGCAGTGACTCCTCTAGTGGGAGGAGCGGGAATACGCAGTATTTT
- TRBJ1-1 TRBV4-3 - CASSRSGQSTEAFF TGCGCCAGCAGCCGTTCTGGACAAAGCACTGAAGCTTTCTTT
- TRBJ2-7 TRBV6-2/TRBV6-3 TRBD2 CASRHGTSGSVHEQYF TGTGCCAGCAGACACGGGACTAGCGGGAGTGTCCACGAGCAGTACTTC
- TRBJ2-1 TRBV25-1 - CASSIPTLGNEQIF TGTGCCAGCAGTATACCCACCCTAGGAAATGAGCAGATCTTC
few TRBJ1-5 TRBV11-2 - CAISLERGQPQHF TGTGCCATCAGTTTAGAAAGGGGCCAGCCCCAGCATTTT
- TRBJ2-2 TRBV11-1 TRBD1 CISSAWTGVNTGELFF TGTATCAGCAGCGCCTGGACAGGAGTGAACACCGGGGAGCTGTTTTTT
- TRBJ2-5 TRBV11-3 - CAGSQRQPGRETQYF TGTGCCGGCAGCCAGAGACAGCCCGGCCGAGAGACCCAGTACTTC
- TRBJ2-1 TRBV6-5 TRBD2 CAGRKVAGVYNEQFF TGTGCCGGCCGAAAAGTAGCGGGGGTATACAATGAGCAGTTCTTC
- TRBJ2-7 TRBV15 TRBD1 CATSSRQGKGYEQYF TGTGCCACCAGCAGCCGACAGGGTAAGGGCTACGAGCAGTACTTC
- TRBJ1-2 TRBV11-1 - CASSSHDPLYGYTF TGTGCCAGCAGCTCACATGACCCGCTCTATGGCTATACCTTC
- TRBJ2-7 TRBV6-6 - CATGVPSFYEHYF TGTGCCACCGGGGTCCCCAGCTTCTACGAGCACTACTTC
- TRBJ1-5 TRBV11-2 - CSISLAPTFGQPQHF TGTTCGATCAGCTTAGCCCCCACGTTTGGGCAGCCCCAGCATTTT
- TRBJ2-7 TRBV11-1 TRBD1 CASSLAGQGGPYERSF TGTGCCAGCAGCTTGGCGGGACAGGGGGGACCCTACGAGCGGTCCTTC
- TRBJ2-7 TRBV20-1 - CSARLATLSIGEYEQYF TGCAGTGCGAGACTCGCCACCCTGTCGATAGGGGAGTACGAGCAGTACTTC
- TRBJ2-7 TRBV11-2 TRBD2 CANSYETSWSYEQYF TGTGCCAACAGTTACGAGACTAGCTGGAGCTACGAGCAGTACTTC
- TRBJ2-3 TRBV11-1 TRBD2 CACSSPLGGGNTDTQYF TGTGCCTGCAGCTCCCCCCTGGGGGGGGGAAACACAGATACGCAGTATTTT
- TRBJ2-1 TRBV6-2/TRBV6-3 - CTNSHQPSYNEQFF TGTACCAACAGTCATCAGCCATCCTACAATGAGCAGTTCTTC
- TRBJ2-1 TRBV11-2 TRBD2 CAISNRILAAYKEHFF TGTGCCATCAGTAACCGTATACTAGCGGCTTACAAAGAGCACTTCTTC
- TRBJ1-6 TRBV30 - CTCTSEYNSPFHF TGTACCTGCACGTCGGAGTATAATTCACCCTTCCACTTT
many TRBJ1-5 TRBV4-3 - CASSQDRQTSNQPQHF TGCGCCAGCAGCCAAGACCGACAGACCAGCAATCAGCCCCAGCATTTT
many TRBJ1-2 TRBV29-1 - CSCLLTFYGYTF TGCAGCTGCCTCTTAACGTTCTATGGCTACACCTTC
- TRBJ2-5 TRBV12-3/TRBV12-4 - CVSSPTVGSWENQYF TGTGTCAGCAGCCCTACAGTCGGCTCGTGGGAGAACCAGTACTTC
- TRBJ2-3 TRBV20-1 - CSARHQGYGHSTYTQYF TGCAGTGCTAGACATCAGGGCTACGGTCATAGCACATATACGCAGTATTTT
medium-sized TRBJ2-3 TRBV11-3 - CASSLRSDTQYF TGTGCCAGCAGCTTACGCAGTGATACGCAGTATTTT
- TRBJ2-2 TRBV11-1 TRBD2 CSSSPRLAGESTGELLF TGTTCCAGCAGCCCGCGACTAGCGGGAGAATCTACCGGGGAGTTGCTTTTT
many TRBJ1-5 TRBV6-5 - CASSYSSGRPQHF TGTGCCAGCAGTTACTCATCGGGTCGGCCCCAGCATTTT
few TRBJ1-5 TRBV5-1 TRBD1 CASSLEGQGQPQHF TGCGCCAGCAGCTTGGAGGGACAGGGTCAGCCCCAGCATTTT
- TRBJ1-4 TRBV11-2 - CASCPQGSNEKLFF TGTGCCAGCTGCCCGCAGGGATCTAATGAAAAACTGTTTTTT
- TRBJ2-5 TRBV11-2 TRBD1 CASNPQGGQGTQYF TGTGCCAGCAATCCACAGGGGGGTCAAGGGACCCAGTACTTC
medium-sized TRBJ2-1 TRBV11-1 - CASSPRGLAGWDEQFF TGTGCCAGCAGCCCGAGGGGGCTAGCGGGTTGGGATGAGCAGTTCTTC
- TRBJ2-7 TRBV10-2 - CASPVDGYYEQYF TGCGCCAGTCCTGTTGACGGATACTACGAGCAGTACTTC
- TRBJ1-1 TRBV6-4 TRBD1 CASSDTDRGNTEAFF TGTGCCAGCAGTGACACCGACAGGGGAAACACTGAAGCTTTCTTT
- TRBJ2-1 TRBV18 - CASSPGDFLNEQFF TGTGCCAGCTCACCGGGGGACTTCCTTAATGAGCAGTTCTTC
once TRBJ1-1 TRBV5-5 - CASSLERYTEALF TGTGCCAGCAGCCTGGAGAGGTACACTGAAGCTCTCTTT
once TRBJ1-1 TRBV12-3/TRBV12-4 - CASSLVRGTEAFF TGTGCAAGCAGTTTAGTCAGAGGCACTGAAGCTTTCTTT
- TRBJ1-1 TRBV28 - CASRGTGISTEAFF TGTGCCAGCAGAGGTACAGGGATTAGCACCGAAGCTTTCTTT
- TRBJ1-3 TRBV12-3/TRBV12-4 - CASSSGCTIYF TGTGCCAGCAGTTCAGGGTGCACTATATATTTC
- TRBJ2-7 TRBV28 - CASSLRVGESPYEQHF TGTGCCAGCAGTTTACGGGTCGGGGAAAGCCCCTACGAGCAGCACTTC
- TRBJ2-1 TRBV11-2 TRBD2 CASSLVYGRSSYNEQFF TGTGCCAGCAGCTTAGTGTACGGGAGGAGCTCCTACAATGAACAGTTCTTC
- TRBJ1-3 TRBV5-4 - CASSMGTTVVSGNTKYF TGTGCCAGCAGCATGGGGACGACTGTCGTCTCTGGAAACACCAAATATTTT
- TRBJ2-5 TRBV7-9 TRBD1 CASSRIQGAQESQHF TGTGCCAGCAGCCGGATACAGGGGGCCCAAGAGAGCCAGCACTTC
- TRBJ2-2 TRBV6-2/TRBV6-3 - CTSSYTQLRANSGELFF TGTACCAGCAGTTACACCCAACTGAGGGCCAACTCCGGGGAGCTGTTTTTT